This T cell receptor beta chain was observed in a study of blood T cell repertoires in COVID-19. Across the whole study: The United States, Italy and Spain supplied acute and convalescent COVID-19 samples.

In the authors' workflow: Using reference gene primer amplification, nucleated cell counts were estimated. TCRdb's table, derived via immunoSEQ multiplex PCR, lists solely in-frame clones and lacks some. That table supplies the V and J calls and clone size; D and trimming were determined from the DNA. The sample gives roughly 350,000 clones, more than 90% of which show up once; 18% is in the top ten. Participants were placed into cohorts based on the clinical history they reported. Looked up from germline, CDR1 is SGDLS and CDR2 is YYNGEE. V was pared by 3 bases and J by 7 bases, with 13 bases between. CDR3 length equals 13 residues.

Sequencing was done on a sample of PBMCs or T cells enriched from blood (not recorded which). The V gene is TRBV9, the J gene TRBJ1-2; D remains unclear. This receptor was identified in a woman aged 25 to 39 who had recovered from COVID-19. For the CDR3, the DNA is TGTGCCAGCAGCGCGGGAGAGGGTGGTGGCTACACCTTC. Translating it yields CASSAGEGGGYTF.